The clone carrying this T cell receptor beta chain appeared a few times. Its antigen is unidentified. The sample comes from a study of CD8+CD57+ T cells in acquired aplastic anemia. Notes on the study in general: Controls did not differ significantly from patients in CD8+ Simpson's diversity. The same twenty-nine CD8+ CDR3 sequences occurred in patients and in controls.

The germline V gene encodes CDR1 SGHVS and CDR2 FQNEAQ. The CDR3 runs 13 residues. Trimming removed 1 base from V and 6 bases from J, with 8 bases in between. For CDR3 and TCR beta VDJ profiling, genomic DNA was the template used. From the reads, TCRdb called clonotypes with MiXCR, one entry per CDR3 protein. The sample contains 250,000 to 300,000 distinct CDR3 sequences, 55% to 60% of which appear only once. The chain has TRBV7-8 and TRBJ2-3; D is perhaps TRBD2 (5 bases). The source material was sorted CD4+, CD8+, or CD8+CD57+ T cells (not recorded which) from PBMCs. The TCR sequence derives from a human donor with severe aplastic anemia or a healthy control (not recorded which). This CDR3 is CASSLVSGDTQYF. CDR3 in DNA: TGTGCCAGCAGCTTAGTATCGGGGGATACGCAGTATTTT.